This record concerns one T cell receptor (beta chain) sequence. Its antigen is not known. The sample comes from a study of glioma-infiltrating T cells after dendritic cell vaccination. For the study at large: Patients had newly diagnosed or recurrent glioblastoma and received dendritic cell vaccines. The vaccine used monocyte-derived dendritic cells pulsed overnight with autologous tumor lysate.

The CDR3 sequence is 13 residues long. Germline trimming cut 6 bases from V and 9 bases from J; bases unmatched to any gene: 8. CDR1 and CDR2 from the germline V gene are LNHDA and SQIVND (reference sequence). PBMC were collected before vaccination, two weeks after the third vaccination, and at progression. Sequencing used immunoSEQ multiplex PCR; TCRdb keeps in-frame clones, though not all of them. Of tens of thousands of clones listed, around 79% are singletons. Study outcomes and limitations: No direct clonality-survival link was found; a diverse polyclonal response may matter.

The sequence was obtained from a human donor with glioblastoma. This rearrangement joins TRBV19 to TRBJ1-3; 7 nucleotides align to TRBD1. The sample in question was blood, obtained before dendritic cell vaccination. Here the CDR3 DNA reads TGTGCCAGTAGCCCGGGACAGTATAGCACCATATATTTT. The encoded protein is CASSPGQYSTIYF.